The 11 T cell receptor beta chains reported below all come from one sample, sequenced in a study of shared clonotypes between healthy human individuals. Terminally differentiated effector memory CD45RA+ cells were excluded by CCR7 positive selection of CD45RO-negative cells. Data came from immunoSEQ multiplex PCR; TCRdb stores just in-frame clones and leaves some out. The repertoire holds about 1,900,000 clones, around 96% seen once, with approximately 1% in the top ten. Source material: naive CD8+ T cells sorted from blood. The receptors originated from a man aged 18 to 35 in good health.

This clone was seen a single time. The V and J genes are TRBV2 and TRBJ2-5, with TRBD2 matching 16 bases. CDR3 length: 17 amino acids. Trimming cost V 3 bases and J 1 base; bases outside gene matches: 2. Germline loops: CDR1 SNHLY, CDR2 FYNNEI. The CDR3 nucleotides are TGTGCCAGCAGTGACGGGACTAGCGGGAGGGGCCAAGAGACCCAGTACTTC. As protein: CASSDGTSGRGQETQYF.

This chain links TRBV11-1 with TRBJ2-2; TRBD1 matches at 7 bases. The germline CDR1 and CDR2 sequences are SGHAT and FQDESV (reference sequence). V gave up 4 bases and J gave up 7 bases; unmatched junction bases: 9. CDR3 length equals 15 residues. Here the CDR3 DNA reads TGTGCCAGCAGCTCTACCCCGACAGGGTTCGGGGAGCTGTTTTTT. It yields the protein CASSSTPTGFGELFF.

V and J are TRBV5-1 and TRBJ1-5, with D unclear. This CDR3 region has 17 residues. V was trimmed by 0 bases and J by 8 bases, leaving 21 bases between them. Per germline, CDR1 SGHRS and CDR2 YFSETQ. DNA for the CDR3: TGCGCCAGCAGCTTGGTCCCTCGGACTCACGGACTGGAGCCCCAGCATTTT. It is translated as CASSLVPRTHGLEPQHF. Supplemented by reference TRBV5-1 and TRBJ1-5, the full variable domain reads KAGVTQTPRYLIKTRGQQVTLSCSPISGHRSVSWYQQTPGQGLQFLFEYFSETQRNKGNFPGRFSGRQFSNSRSEMNVSTLELGDSALYLCASSLVPRTHGLEPQHFGDGTRLSIL.

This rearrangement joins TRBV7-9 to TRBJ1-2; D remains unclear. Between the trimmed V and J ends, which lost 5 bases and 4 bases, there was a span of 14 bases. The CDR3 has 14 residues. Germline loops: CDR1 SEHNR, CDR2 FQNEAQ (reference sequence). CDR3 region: CASSPHSGSYGYTF. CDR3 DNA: TGTGCCAGCAGCCCACATAGTGGAAGCTATGGCTACACCTTC.

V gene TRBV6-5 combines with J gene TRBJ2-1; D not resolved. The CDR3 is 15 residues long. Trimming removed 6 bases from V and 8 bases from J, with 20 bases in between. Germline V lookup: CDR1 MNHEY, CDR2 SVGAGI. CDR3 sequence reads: CASSPVGGVVDEQFF. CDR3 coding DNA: TGTGCCAGCAGCCCTGTTGGTGGGGTAGTCGATGAGCAGTTCTTC.

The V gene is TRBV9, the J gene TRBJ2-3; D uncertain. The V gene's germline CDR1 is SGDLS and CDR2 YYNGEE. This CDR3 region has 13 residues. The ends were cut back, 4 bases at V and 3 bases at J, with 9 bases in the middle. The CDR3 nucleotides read TGTGCCAGCAGCAGAGGAAGGACAGATACGCAGTATTTT. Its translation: CASSRGRTDTQYF. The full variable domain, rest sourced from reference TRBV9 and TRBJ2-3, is DSGVTQTPKHLITATGQRVTLRCSPRSGDLSVYWYQQSLDQGLQFLIQYYNGEERAKGNILERFSAQQFPDLHSELNLSSLELGDSALYFCASSRGRTDTQYFGPGTRLTVL.

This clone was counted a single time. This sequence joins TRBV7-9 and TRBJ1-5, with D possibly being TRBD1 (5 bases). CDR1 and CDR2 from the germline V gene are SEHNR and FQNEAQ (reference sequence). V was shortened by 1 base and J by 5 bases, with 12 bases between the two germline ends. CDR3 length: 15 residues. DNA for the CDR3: TGTGCCAGCAGCTTAGGGCAAGGGACGGATCAGCCCCAGCATTTT. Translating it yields CASSLGQGTDQPQHF.

DNA for the CDR3: TGTGCCAGCAGTTCCCGGGACCAACTAGCCGGGGAGCTGTTTTTT. Translated: CASSSRDQLAGELFF. The rearrangement uses TRBV27 and TRBJ2-2; TRBD1 or TRBD2 may be the D gene (5 bases each). The CDR3 has 15 amino acids. Germline CDR1 is MNHEY and CDR2 is SMNVEV (reference sequence). Trimming removed 4 bases at V and 6 bases at J, with 15 bases between.

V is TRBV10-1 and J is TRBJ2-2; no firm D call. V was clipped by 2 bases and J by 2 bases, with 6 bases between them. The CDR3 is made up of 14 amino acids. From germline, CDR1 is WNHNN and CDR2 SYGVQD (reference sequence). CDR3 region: CASSETRNTGELFF. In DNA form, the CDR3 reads TGCGCCAGCAGTGAGACCAGAAACACCGGGGAGCTGTTTTTT.

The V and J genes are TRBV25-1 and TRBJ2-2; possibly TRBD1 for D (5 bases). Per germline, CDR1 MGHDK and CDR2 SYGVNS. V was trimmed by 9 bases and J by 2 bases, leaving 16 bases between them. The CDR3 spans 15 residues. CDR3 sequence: CASEIGETNTGELFF. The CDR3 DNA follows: TGTGCCAGTGAAATAGGGGAAACAAACACCGGGGAGCTGTTTTTT.

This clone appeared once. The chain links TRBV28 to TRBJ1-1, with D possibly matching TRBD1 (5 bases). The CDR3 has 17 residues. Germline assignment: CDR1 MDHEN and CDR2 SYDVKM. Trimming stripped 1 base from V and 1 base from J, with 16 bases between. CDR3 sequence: CASSLLGSWRGNTEAFF. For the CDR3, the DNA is TGTGCCAGCAGTTTATTGGGTTCGTGGAGGGGGAACACTGAAGCTTTCTTT.